Each of the 27 T cell receptor beta chains below was sequenced from the same sample in a study of blood T cell repertoires in COVID-19. Sequencing used immunoSEQ multiplex PCR; TCRdb keeps in-frame clones, though not all of them. The sample gives about 16,000 clones, about nine tenths of which show up once; roughly 12% is in the top ten. Input material: peripheral blood. The source is a human donor in a cohort sampled during active COVID-19.

The CDR3 region has the DNA TGTGCCAGCAGCCACGCCCGGTACGAGCAGTACTTC. Protein: CASSHARYEQYF. The rearrangement joins TRBV11-2 to TRBJ2-7; D is uncertain. V dropped 5 bases and J dropped 4 bases, with 9 bases sitting between them. Germline CDR1 reads SGHAT; CDR2 reads FQNNGV. This CDR3 has 12 amino acids.

The chain recombines TRBV20-1 with TRBJ1-3, with a weak D call TRBD1 (6 bases). Germline CDR1 is DFQATT and CDR2 is SNEGSKA (reference sequence). Trimming shortened V by 3 bases and J by 6 bases, and 21 bases separated the two germline ends. This CDR3 contains 16 residues. This chain's CDR3 is CSASTGRGFGLNTIYF. The CDR3 coding sequence is TGCAGTGCTAGTACAGGGAGGGGGTTCGGCCTAAACACCATATATTTT.

V and J are TRBV18 and TRBJ1-5, with 12 bases identical to TRBD1. Trimming cost V 2 bases and J 0 bases; bases outside gene matches: 5. Germline V gene sequence: CDR1 KGHSH, CDR2 LQKENI. CDR3 length: 18 residues. The CDR3 bases are TGTGCCAGCTCACCAGTGGGACAGGGGGCGTCTAGCAATCAGCCCCAGCATTTT. Residues: CASSPVGQGASSNQPQHF. Based on the CDR3 plus reference TRBV18 and TRBJ1-5, the full variable domain is NAGVMQNPRHLVRRRGQEARLRCSPMKGHSHVYWYRQLPEEGLKFMVYLQKENIIDESGMPKERFSAEFPKEGPSILRIQQVVRGDSAAYFCASSPVGQGASSNQPQHFGDGTRLSIL.

Only one count was recorded for this clone. The chain is built from TRBV6-5 and TRBJ2-7, with TRBD1 matching over 11 bases. The CDR3 spans 13 residues. CDR1 and CDR2 from the germline V gene are MNHEY and SVGAGI. V was clipped by 6 bases and J by 7 bases; unmatched bases: 5. CDR3 in amino acids: CASSTGTGGEQYF. The CDR3 region has the DNA TGTGCCAGCAGCACCGGGACAGGGGGAGAGCAGTACTTC.

A remark on this clone: The junction differs from germline at one of its ends, possibly a read error. The chain employs TRBV11-2 and TRBJ1-1; 7 bases map to TRBD1. Germline V CDR1 and CDR2: SGHAT, FQNNGV. The CDR3 covers 14 residues. CDR3 loop: CASSIRQGRTAAFF. As DNA, the CDR3 is TGTGCCAGCAGCATACGACAGGGTCGAACTGCAGCTTTCTTT.

This chain uses TRBV24-1 with TRBJ1-1, with TRBD1 as a possible D gene (6 bases). The V end lost 5 bases, the J end lost 5 bases, and 11 bases lay between the germline ends. The CDR3 has 13 amino acids. Germline CDR1 reads KGHDR; CDR2 reads SFDVKD. In nucleotides, the CDR3 is TGTGCCACCAGTGGCGGGGGGGCGACTGAAGCTTTCTTT. This codes for CATSGGGATEAFF.

The chain combines TRBV3-1 (or the pseudogene TRBV3-2) with TRBJ2-3; TRBD1 is a possible D gene (5 bases). Germline loops: CDR1 LGHDT, CDR2 YNNKEL (reference sequence). The CDR3 runs 15 residues. The germline V and J ends were trimmed by 0 bases and 6 bases, with 13 bases remaining between them. CDR3 sequence reads: CASSQDPQGMDTQYF. The DNA for the CDR3 is TGTGCCAGCAGCCAAGATCCCCAGGGAATGGATACGCAGTATTTT.

V is TRBV27 and J is TRBJ2-1; TRBD2 matches 14 bases. This CDR3 spans 18 amino acids. Germline V CDR1 and CDR2: MNHEY, SMNVEV (reference sequence). V shed 4 bases and J 4 bases; nucleotides not matched to a gene: 9. The CDR3 loop is CASSSLGLAGVKYNEQFF. CDR3 bases: TGTGCCAGCAGTTCCCTGGGACTAGCGGGGGTAAAATACAATGAGCAGTTCTTC.

This clone came up once. The chain uses TRBV2 and TRBJ1-6; D unresolved. CDR3 size: 13 residues. Germline V gene lookup returns CDR1 SNHLY and CDR2 FYNNEI. The V end was cut by 0 bases, the J end by 9 bases, with 6 bases between. CDR3 residues: CASSEAIGSPLHF. The CDR3 nucleotides are TGTGCCAGCAGTGAAGCGATCGGTTCACCCCTCCACTTT.

Concerning this clone itself: Mismatch with germline at one junction end may stem from a read error. This sequence joins TRBV7-8 and TRBJ2-5, with 7 nucleotides matching TRBD1. Germline V gene lookup returns CDR1 SGHVS and CDR2 FQNEAQ. The CDR3 loop spans 15 amino acids. The CDR3 loop reads CASSNILGGQGTQYF. The DNA of the CDR3 is TGTGCCAGCAGCAATATACTAGGGGGCCAAGGGACCCAGTACTTC.

This chain connects TRBV7-2 to TRBJ1-2; 10 bases match TRBD1. Per the germline V gene, CDR1 is SGHTA and CDR2 is FQGNSA. Trimming took 4 bases from V and 8 from J; bases not matched to a gene: 7. This CDR3 is 14 amino acids long. The CDR3 DNA reads as TGTGCCAGCAGCTCCGCGGGACAGGGGATCGGCTACACCTTC. Its protein product is CASSSAGQGIGYTF.

The J gene is TRBJ1-3, the V gene TRBV9; the D gene is possibly TRBD1 (5 bases). Trimming stripped 3 bases from V and 4 bases from J, with 11 bases between. CDR3 length: 14 amino acids. In germline, CDR1 is SGDLS, CDR2 YYNGEE. CDR3 nucleotides: TGTGCCAGCAGCGAAGGGGAAGGCGGAAACACCATATATTTT. Protein product: CASSEGEGGNTIYF.

This sequence joins TRBV30 and TRBJ2-5, with TRBD1 matching 7 bases. The CDR3 covers 13 residues. CDR1 GTSNPN and CDR2 SVGIG come from the germline V gene (reference sequence). V dropped 0 bases and J dropped 2; count of bases not matched to a gene: 0. CDR3 residues: CAWSVQGQETQYF. The CDR3 nucleotides are TGTGCCTGGAGTGTACAGGGGCAAGAGACCCAGTACTTC.

The gene calls are TRBV12-2 and TRBJ1-1. TRBV12-2 represents a pseudogene. This CDR3 is built from 15 residues. The CDR3 bases are TGTGCAAGTCGCTTTATGAGGGTCATGAACACTGAAGCTTTCTTT. Protein product: CASRFMRVMNTEAFF.

The CDR3 protein is CASSDGSSYNEQFF. CDR3 DNA: TGTGCCAGCAGTGACGGGAGCTCCTACAATGAGCAGTTCTTC. V is TRBV6-1 and J is TRBJ2-1, with D possibly being TRBD2 (6 bases). Germline values: CDR1 MNHNS, CDR2 SASEGT. CDR3 length equals 14 residues. With 3 bases removed from V and 0 bases from J, the gap between germline ends came to 6 bases.

This chain connects TRBV19 to TRBJ2-5; TRBD1 aligns across 7 bases. The germline gives CDR1 LNHDA, CDR2 SQIVND (reference sequence). Trimming cost V 10 bases and J 2 bases; bases outside gene matches: 7. The CDR3 has 13 residues. CDR3 amino acids: CATAPGQQETQYF. As DNA, the CDR3 is TGTGCCACCGCACCGGGACAGCAAGAGACCCAGTACTTC.

The chain combines TRBV5-4 with TRBJ2-7; TRBD1 is a possible D gene (6 bases). The CDR3 runs 15 residues. Germline V gene data show CDR1 as SGHNT and CDR2 as YYREEE (reference sequence). V was shortened by 2 bases and J by 5 bases, with 17 bases between the two germline ends. The CDR3 DNA follows: TGTGCCAGCAGCTTAGATCCAGGGGTTGATCACGAGCAGTACTTC. Translation gives CASSLDPGVDHEQYF.

V and J are TRBV7-3 and TRBJ2-1, with 11 nucleotides matching TRBD2. J lost 5 bases, V lost 1 base, and 1 base had no gene match. The CDR3 sequence is 15 residues long. Germline CDR1 and CDR2: SGHTA and FQGTGA. The chain's CDR3 is CASSLRLAGHNEQFF. The CDR3 region has the DNA TGTGCCAGCAGCTTAAGACTAGCGGGGCACAATGAGCAGTTCTTC.

V is TRBV27 and J is TRBJ2-1; 9 bases align to TRBD1. With 5 bases clipped from V and 8 bases from J, the junction kept 13 bases outside the gene matches. The CDR3 length is 16 residues. CDR1 is MNHEY and CDR2 is SMNVEV in the germline V gene (reference sequence). The CDR3 region is CASSVIRGQGFDEQFF. CDR3 in DNA: TGTGCCAGCAGTGTAATACGCGGACAGGGGTTCGATGAGCAGTTCTTC.

V usage is TRBV5-1 and J usage is TRBJ1-4, with 8 bases matching TRBD1. This CDR3 is built from 16 residues. The J segment lost 4 bases and the V segment lost 4 bases, leaving 9 bases of the junction unmatched. Germline lookup yields CDR1 SGHRS and CDR2 YFSETQ. The CDR3 loop reads CASSRGQGISNEKLFF. The DNA of the CDR3 is TGCGCCAGCAGCCGTGGACAGGGAATAAGTAATGAAAAACTGTTTTTT.

This sequence joins TRBV19 and TRBJ1-2, with a tentative D call TRBD1 (5 bases). The V gene lost 5 bases and the J gene lost 2 bases, with 15 bases spanning the gap. Germline V gene data show CDR1 as LNHDA and CDR2 as SQIVND (reference sequence). CDR3 length: 15 amino acids. The CDR3 loop is CASSVGTAGNYGYTF. As DNA, the CDR3 is TGTGCCAGTAGTGTGGGGACGGCGGGAAACTATGGCTACACCTTC.

The chain recombines TRBV30 with TRBJ1-1, with 7 bases identical to TRBD1. V was pared by 4 bases and J by 1 base, with 12 bases of the junction left unmatched. The length of the CDR3 is 16 residues. From germline, CDR1 is GTSNPN and CDR2 SVGIG (reference sequence). The chain's CDR3 is CAWNPPGQLKNTEAFF. The CDR3 region has the DNA TGTGCCTGGAATCCTCCGGGACAGTTAAAGAACACTGAAGCTTTCTTT.

The chain joins TRBV5-6 to TRBJ2-1; D is possibly TRBD2 (6 bases). There are 12 residues in the CDR3. The V gene lost 0 bases and the J gene lost 14 bases, with 12 bases spanning the gap. Germline V CDR1 and CDR2: SGHDT, YYEEEE. CDR3 amino acids: CASSLDRRGEFF. The DNA for the CDR3 is TGTGCCAGCAGCTTGGATAGGAGGGGAGAGTTCTTC.

The rearrangement links TRBV5-1 to TRBJ2-2; TRBD1 matches at 7 bases. The CDR3 has 15 residues. The trim removed 5 bases at V and 0 bases at J, leaving 4 bases unmatched. Germline loops: CDR1 SGHRS, CDR2 YFSETQ. CDR3 loop: CASSPGTANTGELFF. CDR3 nucleotides: TGCGCCAGCAGTCCCGGGACAGCGAACACCGGGGAGCTGTTTTTT.

This clone was observed once. The chain combines TRBV5-1 with TRBJ2-6, with D possibly being TRBD1 (5 bases). V was clipped by 3 bases and J by 4 bases, with 20 bases between them. CDR3 length equals 18 residues. The germline V gene has CDR1 SGHRS and CDR2 YFSETQ. The CDR3 spells CASSSISRNAGGANVLTF. The CDR3 DNA sequence: TGCGCCAGCAGCTCAATTAGCAGAAATGCAGGGGGGGCCAACGTCCTGACTTTC.

This chain joins TRBV30 and TRBJ1-5; D not certain. Germline V gene lookup returns CDR1 GTSNPN and CDR2 SVGIG (reference sequence). Trimming stripped 1 base from V and 6 bases from J, with 16 bases between. The length of the CDR3 is 15 residues. The CDR3 DNA sequence: TGTGCCTGGAGTGGGCGGCTGGGAGCGTCTCAGCCCCAGCATTTT. Translated, it gives CAWSGRLGASQPQHF.

The V gene is TRBV18, the J gene TRBJ1-5, with 7 bases lining up with TRBD1. This CDR3 has 15 amino acids. Germline V gives CDR1 KGHSH, CDR2 LQKENI. J gave up 4 bases and V 3 bases, and 6 bases lay outside the gene matches. The CDR3 is CASSPATGINQPQHF. CDR3 nucleotide sequence: TGTGCCAGCTCACCTGCGACAGGGATTAATCAGCCCCAGCATTTT.